The subject of this entry is one T cell receptor (beta chain). Its antigen is undetermined. These data belong to a study of T cell responses to AZD1222 COVID-19 vaccine. CDR3 length equals 16 residues. The germline V gene has CDR1 SGHKS and CDR2 YYEKEE (reference sequence). Trimming removed 3 bases at V and 0 bases at J, with 13 bases between. Sequencing was performed with immunoSEQ multiplex PCR; in TCRdb, only in-frame clones are kept and a portion is missing. The profile shows over 100,000 clones, approximately 90% of them singletons. Regarding the study as a whole: Among those given AZD1222, only five to seven were seropositive at baseline. Among spike-specific TCRs, nearly half reportedly target unmutated variant regions. The donor group comprised mostly white British people and more females; the analysis possibly underestimated clonal diversity.

This chain links TRBV5-5 with TRBJ2-1; tentative D call: TRBD2 (6 bases). This sequence was found in an adult who received the AZD1222 COVID-19 vaccine. This material consisted of peripheral blood, taken 28 days after the second AZD1222 dose. CDR3 loop: CASSWRGPSSYNEQFF. Written as DNA, the CDR3 is TGTGCCAGCAGCTGGAGGGGTCCGAGCTCCTACAATGAGCAGTTCTTC. Full variable domain (rest looked up from reference TRBV5-5 and TRBJ2-1): DAGVTQSPTHLIKTRGQQVTLRCSPISGHKSVSWYQQVLGQGPQFIFQYYEKEERGRGNFPDRFSARQFPNYSSELNVNALLLGDSALYLCASSWRGPSSYNEQFFGPGTRLTVL.